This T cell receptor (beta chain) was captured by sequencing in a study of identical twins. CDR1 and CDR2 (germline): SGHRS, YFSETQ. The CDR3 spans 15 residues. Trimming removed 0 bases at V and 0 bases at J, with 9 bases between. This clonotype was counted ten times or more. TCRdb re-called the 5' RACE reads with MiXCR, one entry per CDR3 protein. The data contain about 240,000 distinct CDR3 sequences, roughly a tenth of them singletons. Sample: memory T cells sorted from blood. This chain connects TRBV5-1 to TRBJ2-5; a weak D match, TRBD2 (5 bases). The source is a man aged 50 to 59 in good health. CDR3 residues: CASSLGGNYQETQYF. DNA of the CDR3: TGCGCCAGCAGCTTGGGAGGGAACTACCAAGAGACCCAGTACTTC.